The source of this TCR beta chain is a study of OX40 agonist ivuxolimab in advanced cancers. Looked up from germline, CDR1 is SSHAT and CDR2 is FNYEAQ (reference sequence). The CDR3 contains 13 residues. Findings of the study overall: Mean expanded clone counts were higher in CD8+ than CD4+ T cells.

A remark on this clone: Its target is unknown. The germline gene is not matched at one end of the junction; a read error may be the cause.

No patient had autoimmune disease or received systemic immunosuppression. Assay used: immunoSEQ multiplex PCR; TCRdb lists only in-frame clones, some missing. This table has about 93,000 clones, roughly nine tenths appearing once. The chain couples TRBV7-7 to TRBJ1-4, with D maybe TRBD1 (5 bases). The sequence was obtained from an adult with an advanced solid tumor such as melanoma, head and neck, liver or kidney cancer. Source: CD4+ or CD8+ T cells sorted from blood, taken in a trial of the OX40 agonist ivuxolimab. CDR3 DNA sequence: TGTGCTAGCAGCTTAGTCGGGGGTGAAAAACTGTTTTTT. Translating it yields CASSLVGGEKLFF.